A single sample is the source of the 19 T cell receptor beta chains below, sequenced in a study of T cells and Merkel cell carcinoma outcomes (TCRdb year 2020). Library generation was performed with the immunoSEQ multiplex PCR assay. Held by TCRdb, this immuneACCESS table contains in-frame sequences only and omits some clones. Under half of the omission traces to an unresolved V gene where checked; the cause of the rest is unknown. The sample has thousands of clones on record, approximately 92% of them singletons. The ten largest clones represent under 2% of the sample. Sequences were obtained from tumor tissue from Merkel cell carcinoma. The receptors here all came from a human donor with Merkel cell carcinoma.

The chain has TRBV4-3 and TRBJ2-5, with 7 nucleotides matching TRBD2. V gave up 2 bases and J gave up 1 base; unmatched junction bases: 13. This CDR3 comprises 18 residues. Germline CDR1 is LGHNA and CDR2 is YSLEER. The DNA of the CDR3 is TGCGCCAGCAGCCAAAACCCGACTAGCCGGCTAGTCCAAGAGACCCAGTACTTC. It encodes CASSQNPTSRLVQETQYF.

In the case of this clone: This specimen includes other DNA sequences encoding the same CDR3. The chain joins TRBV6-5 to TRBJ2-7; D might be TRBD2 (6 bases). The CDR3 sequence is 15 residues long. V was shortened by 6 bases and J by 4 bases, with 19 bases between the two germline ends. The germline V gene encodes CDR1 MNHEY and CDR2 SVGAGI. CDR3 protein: CASRRILTGGYEQYF. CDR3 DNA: TGTGCCAGCAGGCGTATCTTAACAGGAGGGTACGAGCAGTACTTC.

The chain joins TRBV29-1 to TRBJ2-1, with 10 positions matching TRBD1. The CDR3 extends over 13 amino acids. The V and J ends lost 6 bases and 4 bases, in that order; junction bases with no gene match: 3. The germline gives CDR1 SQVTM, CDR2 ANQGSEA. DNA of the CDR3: TGCAGCGTACGACAGGGGGCTTACAATGAGCAGTTCTTC. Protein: CSVRQGAYNEQFF.

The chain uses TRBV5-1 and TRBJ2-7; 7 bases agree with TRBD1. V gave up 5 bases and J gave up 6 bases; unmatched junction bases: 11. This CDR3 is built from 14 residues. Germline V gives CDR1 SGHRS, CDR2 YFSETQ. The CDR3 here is CASSRLTGSGEQYF. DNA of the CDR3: TGCGCCAGCAGTCGGTTGACAGGGTCGGGCGAGCAGTACTTC.

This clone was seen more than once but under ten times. The CDR3 here is CASRGAQRPQHF. CDR3 DNA sequence: TGTGCCAGCCGGGGAGCGCAAAGGCCCCAGCATTTT. The chain recombines TRBV2 with TRBJ1-5; D unresolved. Looked up from germline, CDR1 is SNHLY and CDR2 is FYNNEI. V shed 8 bases and J shed 9 bases, with 14 bases lying between them. The CDR3 covers 12 residues.

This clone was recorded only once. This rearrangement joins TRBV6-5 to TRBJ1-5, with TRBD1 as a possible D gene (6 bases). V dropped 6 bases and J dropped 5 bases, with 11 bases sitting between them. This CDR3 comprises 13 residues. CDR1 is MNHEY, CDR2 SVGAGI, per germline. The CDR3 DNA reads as TGTGCCAGCAGCCCTGACAGGTATCAGCCCCAGCATTTT. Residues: CASSPDRYQPQHF.

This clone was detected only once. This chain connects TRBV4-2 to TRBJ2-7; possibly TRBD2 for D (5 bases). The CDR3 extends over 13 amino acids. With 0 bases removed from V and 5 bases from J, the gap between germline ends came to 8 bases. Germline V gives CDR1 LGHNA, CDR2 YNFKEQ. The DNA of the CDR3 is TGTGCCAGCAGCCAAGATGCCGGGGACGAGCAGTACTTC. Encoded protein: CASSQDAGDEQYF.

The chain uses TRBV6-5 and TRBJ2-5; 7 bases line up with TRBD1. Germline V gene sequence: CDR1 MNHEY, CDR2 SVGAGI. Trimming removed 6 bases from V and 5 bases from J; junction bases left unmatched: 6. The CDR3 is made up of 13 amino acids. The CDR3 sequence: CASRRQGIETQYF. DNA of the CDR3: TGTGCCAGCAGAAGACAGGGTATCGAGACCCAGTACTTC.

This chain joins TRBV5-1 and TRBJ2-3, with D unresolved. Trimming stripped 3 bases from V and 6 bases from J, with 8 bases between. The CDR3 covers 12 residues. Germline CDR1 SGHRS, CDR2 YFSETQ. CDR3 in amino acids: CASSSTADTQYF. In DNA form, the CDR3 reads TGCGCCAGCAGCTCAACGGCGGATACGCAGTATTTT.

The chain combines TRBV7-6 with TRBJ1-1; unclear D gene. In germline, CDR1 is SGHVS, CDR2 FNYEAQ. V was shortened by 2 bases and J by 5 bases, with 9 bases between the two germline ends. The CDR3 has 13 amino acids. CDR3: CASSLLSGTEAFF. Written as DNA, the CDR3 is TGTGCCAGCAGCTTACTCAGCGGGACTGAAGCTTTCTTT.

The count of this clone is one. The CDR3 loop is CASSLAGQMSEQYF. Written as DNA, the CDR3 is TGCGCCAGCAGCTTGGCGGGGCAGATGAGCGAGCAGTACTTC. This chain connects TRBV5-1 to TRBJ2-7; either TRBD1 or TRBD2 may supply D (5 bases each). The germline V gene encodes CDR1 SGHRS and CDR2 YFSETQ. The length of the CDR3 is 14 residues. Trimming removed 0 bases from V and 6 bases from J, with 13 bases in between.

The CDR3: CASSLRLGMTSGRSNEQFF. CDR3 DNA sequence: TGTGCCAGCAGCCTTAGATTGGGGATGACTAGCGGGCGATCCAATGAGCAGTTCTTC. This chain joins TRBV7-2 and TRBJ2-1; 10 bases are a match to TRBD2. Germline-derived CDR1 and CDR2 are SGHTA and FQGNSA. V dropped 5 bases and J dropped 6; count of bases not matched to a gene: 19. The CDR3 has 19 residues.

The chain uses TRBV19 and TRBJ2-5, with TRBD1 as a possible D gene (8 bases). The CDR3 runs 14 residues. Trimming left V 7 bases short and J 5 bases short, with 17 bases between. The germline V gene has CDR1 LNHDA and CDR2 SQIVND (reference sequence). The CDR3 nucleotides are TGTGCCAGTAACAGGGGGGGAGGATTGGAGACCCAGTACTTC. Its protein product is CASNRGGGLETQYF.

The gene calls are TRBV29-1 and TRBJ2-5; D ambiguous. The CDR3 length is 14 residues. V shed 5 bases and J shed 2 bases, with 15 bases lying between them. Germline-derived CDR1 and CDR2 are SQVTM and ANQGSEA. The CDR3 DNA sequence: TGCAGCGTTATGGGGTATGGCTCACAAGAGACCCAGTACTTC. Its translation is CSVMGYGSQETQYF.

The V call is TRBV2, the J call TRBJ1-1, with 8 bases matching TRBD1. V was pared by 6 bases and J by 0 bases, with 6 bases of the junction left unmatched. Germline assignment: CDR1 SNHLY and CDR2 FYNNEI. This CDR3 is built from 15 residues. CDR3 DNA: TGTGCCAGCAGGGGCCGGACAGGGTTGAACACTGAAGCTTTCTTT. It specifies CASRGRTGLNTEAFF.

CDR3 loop: CASKQQGAETGELFF. DNA for the CDR3: TGTGCCAGTAAGCAACAGGGGGCAGAGACCGGGGAGCTGTTTTTT. The V and J genes are TRBV19 and TRBJ2-2; 9 nucleotides line up with TRBD1. Germline V gene sequence: CDR1 LNHDA, CDR2 SQIVND (reference sequence). The CDR3 has 15 residues. V was pared by 7 bases and J by 5 bases, with 8 bases of the junction left unmatched.

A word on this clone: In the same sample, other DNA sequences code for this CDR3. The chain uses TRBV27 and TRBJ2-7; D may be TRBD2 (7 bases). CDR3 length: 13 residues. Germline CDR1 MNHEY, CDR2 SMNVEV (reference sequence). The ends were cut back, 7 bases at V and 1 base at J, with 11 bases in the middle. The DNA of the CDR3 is TGTGCCAGCATGGGGGGGGCTTCCTACGAGCAGTACTTC. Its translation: CASMGGASYEQYF.

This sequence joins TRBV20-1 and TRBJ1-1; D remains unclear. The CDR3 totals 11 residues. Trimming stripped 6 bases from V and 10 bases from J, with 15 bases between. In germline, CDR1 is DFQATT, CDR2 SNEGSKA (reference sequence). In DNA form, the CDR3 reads TGCAGTGCCGGGTACGACCCGCGAGCTTTCTTT. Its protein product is CSAGYDPRAFF.

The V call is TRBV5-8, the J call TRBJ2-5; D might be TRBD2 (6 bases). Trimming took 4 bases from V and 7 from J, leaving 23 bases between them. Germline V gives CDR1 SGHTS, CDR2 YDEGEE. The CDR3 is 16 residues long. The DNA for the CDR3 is TGTGCCAGCAGCCCCGGGACTCAATTGGGGTATGGGACCCAGTACTTC. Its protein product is CASSPGTQLGYGTQYF.